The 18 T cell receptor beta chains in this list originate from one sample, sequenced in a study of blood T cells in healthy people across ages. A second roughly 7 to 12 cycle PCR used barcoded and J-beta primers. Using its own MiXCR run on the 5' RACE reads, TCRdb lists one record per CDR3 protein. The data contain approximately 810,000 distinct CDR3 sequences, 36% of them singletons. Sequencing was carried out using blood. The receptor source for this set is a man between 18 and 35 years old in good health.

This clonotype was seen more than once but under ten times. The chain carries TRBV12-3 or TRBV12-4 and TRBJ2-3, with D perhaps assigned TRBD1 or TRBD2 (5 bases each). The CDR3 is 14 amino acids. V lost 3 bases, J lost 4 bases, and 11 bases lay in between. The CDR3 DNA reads TGTGCCAGCAGTTTTGGAAGGGGACCAGATACGCAGTATTTT. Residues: CASSFGRGPDTQYF.

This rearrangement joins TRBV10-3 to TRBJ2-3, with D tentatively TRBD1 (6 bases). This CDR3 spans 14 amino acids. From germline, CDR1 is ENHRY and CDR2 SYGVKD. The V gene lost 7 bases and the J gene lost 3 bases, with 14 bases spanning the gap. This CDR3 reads CAINAQGWTDTQYF. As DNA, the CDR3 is TGTGCCATCAATGCACAGGGTTGGACAGATACGCAGTATTTT.

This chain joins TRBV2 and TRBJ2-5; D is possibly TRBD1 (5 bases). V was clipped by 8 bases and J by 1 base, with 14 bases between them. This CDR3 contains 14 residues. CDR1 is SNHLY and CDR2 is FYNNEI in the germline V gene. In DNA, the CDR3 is TGTGCCAGCTCACAAGGGGTGGTCCAAGAGACCCAGTACTTC. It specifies CASSQGVVQETQYF.

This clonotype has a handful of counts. DNA for the CDR3: TGTGCCAGCGGCAAGGACAGTAAACGCACAGATACGCAGTATTTT. As protein: CASGKDSKRTDTQYF. V is TRBV27 and J is TRBJ2-3; D might be TRBD1 (6 bases). Germline-derived CDR1 and CDR2 are MNHEY and SMNVEV (reference sequence). This CDR3 spans 15 amino acids. With 8 bases removed from V and 1 base from J, the gap between germline ends came to 16 bases.

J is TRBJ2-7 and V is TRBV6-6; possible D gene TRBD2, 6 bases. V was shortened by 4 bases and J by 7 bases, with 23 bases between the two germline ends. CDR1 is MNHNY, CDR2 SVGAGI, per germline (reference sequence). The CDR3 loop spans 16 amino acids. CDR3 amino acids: CASSFGTGGVNNEQYF. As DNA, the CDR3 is TGTGCCAGCAGTTTTGGGACTGGGGGAGTAAACAATGAGCAGTACTTC.

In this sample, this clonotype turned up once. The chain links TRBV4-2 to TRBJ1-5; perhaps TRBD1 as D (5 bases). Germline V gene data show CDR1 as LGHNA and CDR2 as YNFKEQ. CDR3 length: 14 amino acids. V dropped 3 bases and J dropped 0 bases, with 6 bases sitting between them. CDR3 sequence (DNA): TGTGCCAGCAGCCATCAGGGTAGCAATCAGCCCCAGCATTTT. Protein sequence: CASSHQGSNQPQHF.

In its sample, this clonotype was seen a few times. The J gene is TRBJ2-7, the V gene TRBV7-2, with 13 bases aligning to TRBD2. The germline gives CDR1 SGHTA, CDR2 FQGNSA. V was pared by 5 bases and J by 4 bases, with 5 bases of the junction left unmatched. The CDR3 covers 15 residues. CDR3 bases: TGTGCCAGCAGCGAATCGACTAGCGGGGGGTACGAGCAGTACTTC. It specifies CASSESTSGGYEQYF.

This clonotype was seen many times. The CDR3 sequence: CAGKAVQETQYF. The CDR3 region has the DNA TGTGCCGGGAAGGCAGTCCAAGAGACCCAGTACTTC. The chain joins TRBV2 to TRBJ2-5; D call uncertain. CDR1 is SNHLY, CDR2 FYNNEI, per germline. With 11 bases removed from V and 1 base from J, the gap between germline ends came to 11 bases. The CDR3 has 12 residues.

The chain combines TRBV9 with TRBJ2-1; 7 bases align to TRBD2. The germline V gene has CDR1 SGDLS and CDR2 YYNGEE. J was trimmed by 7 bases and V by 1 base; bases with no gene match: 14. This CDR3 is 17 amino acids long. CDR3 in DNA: TGTGCCAGCAGCGTACGAGGGGCGGGGGTCCCAGGGAATGAGCAGTTCTTC. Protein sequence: CASSVRGAGVPGNEQFF.

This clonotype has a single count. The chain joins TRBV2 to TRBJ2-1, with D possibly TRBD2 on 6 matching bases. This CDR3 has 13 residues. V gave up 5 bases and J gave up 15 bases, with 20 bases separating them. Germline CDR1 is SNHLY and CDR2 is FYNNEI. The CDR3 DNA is TGTGCCAGCAGTTCCCTAGCGACAACCCAGGGGTTCTTC. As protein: CASSSLATTQGFF. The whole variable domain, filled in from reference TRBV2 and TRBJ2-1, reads EPEVTQTPSHQVTQMGQEVILRCVPISNHLYFYWYRQILGQKVEFLVSFYNNEISEKSEIFDDQFSVERPDGSNFTLKIRSTKLEDSAMYFCASSSLATTQGFFGPGTRLTVL.

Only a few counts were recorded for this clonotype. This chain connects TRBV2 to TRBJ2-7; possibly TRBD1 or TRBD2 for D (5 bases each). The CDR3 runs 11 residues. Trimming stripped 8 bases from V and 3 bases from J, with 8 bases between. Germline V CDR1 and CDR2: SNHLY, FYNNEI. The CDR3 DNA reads TGTGCCAGCGGGGACGACTACGAGCAGTACTTC. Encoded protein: CASGDDYEQYF.

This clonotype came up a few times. The CDR3 loop reads CASSLYAYDTF. For the CDR3, the DNA is TGCGCCAGCAGCTTGTATGCGTACGACACCTTC. The chain has TRBV5-1 and TRBJ1-2, with unresolved D. V was cut by 1 base and J by 12 bases, with 10 bases left in between. CDR3 length equals 11 residues. Germline CDR1 is SGHRS and CDR2 is YFSETQ.

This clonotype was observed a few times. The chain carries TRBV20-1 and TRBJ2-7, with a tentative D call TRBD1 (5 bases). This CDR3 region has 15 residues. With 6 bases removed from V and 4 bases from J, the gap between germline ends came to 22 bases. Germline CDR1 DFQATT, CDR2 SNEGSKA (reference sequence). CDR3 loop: CSATIFGRVPYEQYF. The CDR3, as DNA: TGCAGTGCCACCATTTTTGGCAGGGTCCCATACGAGCAGTACTTC.

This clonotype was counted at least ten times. CDR3 residues: CASSQDSHGTYEQYF. CDR3 sequence (DNA): TGCGCCAGCAGCCAAGATAGCCACGGTACCTACGAGCAGTACTTC. The chain carries TRBV4-3 and TRBJ2-7; D uncertain. Germline lookup yields CDR1 LGHNA and CDR2 YSLEER. Trimming took 0 bases from V and 2 from J, leaving 11 bases between them. CDR3 length: 15 amino acids.

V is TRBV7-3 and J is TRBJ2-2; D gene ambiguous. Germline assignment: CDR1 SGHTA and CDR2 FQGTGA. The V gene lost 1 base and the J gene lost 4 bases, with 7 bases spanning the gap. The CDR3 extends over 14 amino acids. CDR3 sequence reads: CASSLNPGTGELFF. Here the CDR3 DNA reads TGTGCCAGCAGCTTAAACCCGGGCACCGGGGAGCTGTTTTTT. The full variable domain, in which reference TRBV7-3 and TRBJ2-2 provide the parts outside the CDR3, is GAGVSQTPSNKVTEKGKYVELRCDPISGHTALYWYRQSLGQGPEFLIYFQGTGAADDSGLPNDRFFAVRPEGSVSTLKIQRTERGDSAVYLCASSLNPGTGELFFGEGSRLTVL.

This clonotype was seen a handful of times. CDR3 nucleotides: TGTGCCAGCAGCCCCTTCGGACTTGGGAAGACCCAGTACTTC. Protein product: CASSPFGLGKTQYF. The chain couples TRBV7-6 to TRBJ2-5, with D maybe TRBD2 (5 bases). Trimming stripped 5 bases from V and 6 bases from J, with 16 bases between. The germline V gene encodes CDR1 SGHVS and CDR2 FNYEAQ. The CDR3 runs 14 residues. Filled out from reference TRBV7-6 and TRBJ2-5, the complete variable domain reads GAGVSQSPRYKVTKRGQDVALRCDPISGHVSLYWYRQALGQGPEFLTYFNYEAQQDKSGLPNDRFSAERPEGSISTLTIQRTEQRDSAMYRCASSPFGLGKTQYFGPGTRLLVL.

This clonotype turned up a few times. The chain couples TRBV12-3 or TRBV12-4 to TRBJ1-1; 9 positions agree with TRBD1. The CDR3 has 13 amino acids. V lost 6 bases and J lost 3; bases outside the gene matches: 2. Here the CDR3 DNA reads TGTGCCAGCAGCCGACAGGGGGACACTGAAGCTTTCTTT. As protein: CASSRQGDTEAFF.

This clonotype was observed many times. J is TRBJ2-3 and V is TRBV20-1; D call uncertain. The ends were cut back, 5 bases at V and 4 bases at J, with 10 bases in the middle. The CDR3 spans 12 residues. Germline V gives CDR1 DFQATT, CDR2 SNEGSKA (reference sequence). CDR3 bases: TGCAGTGCTCCAATGACCTCAGATACGCAGTATTTT. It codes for CSAPMTSDTQYF.